The following is a T cell receptor beta chain sequence with its context. Its antigen is not identified. The CDR3 ends on some other residue instead of the conserved phenylalanine or tryptophan, so this is likely a read error. The data originate from a study of response to subunit inactivated influenza vaccine. TCRdb re-called the RT-PCR reads through MiXCR, storing one row per CDR3 protein. This sample carries around 530,000 distinct CDR3 sequences, around 11% of them seen once, and the ten largest clones take roughly 10%. Trimming left V 0 bases short and J 0 bases short, with 2 bases between. This CDR3 contains 13 residues. Points from the study as a whole: Authors suggested few new T cells are recruited by each seasonal influenza vaccination.

The chain recombines TRBV12-3 or TRBV12-4 with TRBJ1-1; D is unresolved. The sequence came from a man aged 50 or older who received an inactivated influenza vaccine. This sample comprised PBMCs from blood, obtained on the day of vaccination. The CDR3, as DNA: TGTGCCAGCAGTTTAGCCATGAACACTGAAGCTTTCTCT. This codes for CASSLAMNTEAFS.